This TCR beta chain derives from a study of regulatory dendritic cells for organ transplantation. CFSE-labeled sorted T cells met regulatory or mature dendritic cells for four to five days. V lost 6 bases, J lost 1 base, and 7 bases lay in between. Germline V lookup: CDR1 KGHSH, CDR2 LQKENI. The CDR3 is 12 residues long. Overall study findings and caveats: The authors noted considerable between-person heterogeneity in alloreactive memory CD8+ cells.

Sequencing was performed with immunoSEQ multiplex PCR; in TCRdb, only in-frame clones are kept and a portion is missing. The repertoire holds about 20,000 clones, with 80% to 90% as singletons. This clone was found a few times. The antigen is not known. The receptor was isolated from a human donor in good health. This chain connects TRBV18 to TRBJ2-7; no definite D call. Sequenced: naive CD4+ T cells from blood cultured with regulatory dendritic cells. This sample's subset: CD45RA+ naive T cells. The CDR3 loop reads CASSADSYEQYF. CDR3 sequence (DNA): TGTGCCAGCTCTGCGGATTCCTACGAGCAGTACTTC.